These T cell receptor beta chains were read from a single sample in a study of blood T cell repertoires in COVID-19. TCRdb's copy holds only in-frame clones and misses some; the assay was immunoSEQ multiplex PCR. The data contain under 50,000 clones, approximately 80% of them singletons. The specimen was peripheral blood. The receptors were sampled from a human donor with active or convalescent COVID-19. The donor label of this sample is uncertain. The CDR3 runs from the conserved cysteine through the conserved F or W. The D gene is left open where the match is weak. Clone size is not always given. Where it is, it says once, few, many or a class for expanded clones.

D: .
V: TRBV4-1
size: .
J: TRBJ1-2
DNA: TGCGCCAGCAGCCAAGATGGAGCCCCCCCAGATGGCTACACCTTC
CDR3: CASSQDGAPPDGYTF

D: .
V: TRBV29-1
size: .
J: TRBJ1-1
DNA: TGCAGCGTTTCCCGGGGGGCGAACACTGAAGCTTTCTTT
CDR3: CSVSRGANTEAFF

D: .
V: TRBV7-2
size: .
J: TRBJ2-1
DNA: TGTGCCAGCAGCTTTAAGGAGGGGCTGAATGAGCAGTTCTTC
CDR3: CASSFKEGLNEQFF

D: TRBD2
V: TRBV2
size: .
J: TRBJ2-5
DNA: TGTGCCAGCAGTCAATCTAGCGGGAGGCGGGAGACCCAGTACTTC
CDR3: CASSQSSGRRETQYF

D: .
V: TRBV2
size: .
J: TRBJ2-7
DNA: TGTGCCAGCAGGGCAGACAGGTCTACCTACGAGCAGTACTTC
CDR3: CASRADRSTYEQYF

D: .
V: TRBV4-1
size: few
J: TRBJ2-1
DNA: TGCGCCAGCAGCCAGACTCGGTTTTCTAGCAATGAGCAGTTCTTC
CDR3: CASSQTRFSSNEQFF

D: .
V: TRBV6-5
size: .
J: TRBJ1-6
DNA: TGTGCCAGCAGGTTTCCAGATAATTCACCCCTCCACTTT
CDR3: CASRFPDNSPLHF

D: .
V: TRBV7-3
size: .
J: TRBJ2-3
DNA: TGTGCCAGCAGCTTAAAATTCGAGGCGGCTACCACAGATACGCAGTATTTT
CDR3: CASSLKFEAATTDTQYF

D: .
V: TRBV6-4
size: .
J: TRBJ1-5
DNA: TGTGCCAGCAGTGGAGGGGAGGATCAGCCCCAGCATTTT
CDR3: CASSGGEDQPQHF

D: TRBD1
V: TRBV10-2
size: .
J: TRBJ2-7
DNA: TGCGCCAGCGCCTACGGGGTCGACAGGGCCTACGAGCAGTACTTC
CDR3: CASAYGVDRAYEQYF

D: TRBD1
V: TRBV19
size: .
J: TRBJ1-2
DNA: TGTGCCAGTAGTAAAGGGACAGAAAGGGATGGCTACACCTTC
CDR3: CASSKGTERDGYTF

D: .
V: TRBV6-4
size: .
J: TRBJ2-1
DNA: TGTGCCAGCAGTGAGGACAGCTCCTACAATGAGCAGTTCTTC
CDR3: CASSEDSSYNEQFF

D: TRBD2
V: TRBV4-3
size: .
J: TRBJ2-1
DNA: TGCGCCAGCAGCCAAGAACCCAGGGGAGGACTAGCGGGTTACAATGAGCAGTTCTTC
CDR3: CASSQEPRGGLAGYNEQFF

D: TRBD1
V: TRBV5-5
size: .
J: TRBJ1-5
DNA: TGTGCCAGCAGCTTCCAGGGGGCGGGACATGGCAATCAGCCCCAGCATTTT
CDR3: CASSFQGAGHGNQPQHF

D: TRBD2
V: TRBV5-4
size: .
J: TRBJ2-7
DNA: TGTGCCAGCAGCTTGTTGGCTAGCGGGAGCTTCTACGAGCAGTACTTC
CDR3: CASSLLASGSFYEQYF

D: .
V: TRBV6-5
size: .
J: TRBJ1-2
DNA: TGTGCCAGCTGGGAGGAATCTGGCTACACCTTC
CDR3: CASWEESGYTF

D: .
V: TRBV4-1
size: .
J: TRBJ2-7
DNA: TGCGCCAGCAGCCAAGAGACAGGGACTCCTCGGGAGCAGTACTTC
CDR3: CASSQETGTPREQYF

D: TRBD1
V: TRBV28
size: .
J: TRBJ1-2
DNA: TGTGCCAGCGAGTCCGGACAGGGGTATGGCTACACCTTC
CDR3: CASESGQGYGYTF

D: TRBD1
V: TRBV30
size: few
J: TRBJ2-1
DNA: TGTGCCTGGAGTGCCCGACAGGGGGCGAATGAGCAGTTCTTC
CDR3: CAWSARQGANEQFF

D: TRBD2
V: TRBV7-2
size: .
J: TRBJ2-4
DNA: TGTGCCAGCAGCTCCGGGACTACTAAAAACATTCAGTACTTC
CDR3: CASSSGTTKNIQYF

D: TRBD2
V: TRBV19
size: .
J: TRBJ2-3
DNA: TGTGCCAGTAGTACTGGGAGGACTAGCGACTTCACAGATACGCAGTATTTT
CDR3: CASSTGRTSDFTDTQYF

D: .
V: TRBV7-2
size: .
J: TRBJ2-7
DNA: TGTGCCAGCAGCTTAGCGGTAGCGGCCAACGAGCAGTACTTC
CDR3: CASSLAVAANEQYF

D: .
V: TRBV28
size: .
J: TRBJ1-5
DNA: TGTGCCAGCAGTTTGGGCCCAGGGGCGTTTAGCAATCAGCCCCAGCATTTT
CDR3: CASSLGPGAFSNQPQHF

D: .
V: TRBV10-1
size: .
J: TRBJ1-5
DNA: TGCGCCAGCAGGAGGGACAATCGGGACAATCAGCCCCAGCATTTT
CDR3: CASRRDNRDNQPQHF

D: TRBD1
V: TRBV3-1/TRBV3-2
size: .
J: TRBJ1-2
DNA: TGTGCCAGCACCTCACAGGGGTTTGGTGGCTACACCTTC
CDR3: CASTSQGFGGYTF

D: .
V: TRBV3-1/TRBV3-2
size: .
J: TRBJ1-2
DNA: TGTGCCAGCAGCCCTACAGGGTCTGTGGGCTACACCTTC
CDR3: CASSPTGSVGYTF

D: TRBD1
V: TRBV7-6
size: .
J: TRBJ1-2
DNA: TGTGCCAGCAGCCCCGGACAGGTCTATGGCTACACCTTC
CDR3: CASSPGQVYGYTF

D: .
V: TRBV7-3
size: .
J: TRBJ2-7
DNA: TGTGCCAGCAGCGAAGTAGACAGGGTCGGGAGTGGCGAGCAGTACTTC
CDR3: CASSEVDRVGSGEQYF

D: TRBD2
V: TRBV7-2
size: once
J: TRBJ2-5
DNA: TGTGCCAGCAGCTTAGCAAGGCGGGCGGGAGGAGAGACCCAGTACTTC
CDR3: CASSLARRAGGETQYF

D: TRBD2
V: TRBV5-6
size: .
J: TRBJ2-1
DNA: TGTGCCAGCAGTCGACTCCTGGCTAGCGGGACCAATGAGCAGTTCTTC
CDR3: CASSRLLASGTNEQFF

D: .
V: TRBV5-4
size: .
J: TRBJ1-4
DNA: TGTGCCAGCAGCTTGGGACAAAGGGGCGAAAAACTGTTTTTT
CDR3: CASSLGQRGEKLFF

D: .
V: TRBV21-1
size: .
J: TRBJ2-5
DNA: TGTGCCAGCAGCAGCGAGGGGGCGTACCAAGAGACCCAGTACTTC
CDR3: CASSSEGAYQETQYF

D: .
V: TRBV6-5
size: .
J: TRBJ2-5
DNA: TGTGCCAGCATCATTCGGGAGTCGGGGACCCAGTACTTC
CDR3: CASIIRESGTQYF

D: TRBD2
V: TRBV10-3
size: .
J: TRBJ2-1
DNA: TGTGCCATCAGTCTTAGCGGGGGAATATACAATGAGCAGTTCTTC
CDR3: CAISLSGGIYNEQFF

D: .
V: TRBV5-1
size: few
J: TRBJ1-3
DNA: TGCGCCAGCAGCCCGGCAGGAGGGCGCGCTGGAAACACCATATATTTT
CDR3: CASSPAGGRAGNTIYF

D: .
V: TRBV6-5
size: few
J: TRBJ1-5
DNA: TGTGCCAGCAGTTACCGGGGGTCGGGACAGCCCCAGCATTTT
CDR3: CASSYRGSGQPQHF

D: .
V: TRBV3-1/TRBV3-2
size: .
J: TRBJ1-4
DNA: TGTGCCAGCAGCCAAGGGACTCGGGGGGAAAAACTGTTTTTT
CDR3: CASSQGTRGEKLFF

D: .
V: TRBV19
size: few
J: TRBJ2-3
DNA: TGTGCCAGTAGTGGTTCGAGGACGGGGACACGGGATACGCAGTATTTT
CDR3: CASSGSRTGTRDTQYF

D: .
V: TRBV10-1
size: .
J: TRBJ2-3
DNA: TGCGCCAGCAGTGGGGCGGAGGCCCCGAGGGATACGCAGTATTTT
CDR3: CASSGAEAPRDTQYF

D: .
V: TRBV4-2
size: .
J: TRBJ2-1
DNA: TGTGCCAGCAGCCAAGCTTTCTTGGGGGCCGATGAGCAGTTCTTC
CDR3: CASSQAFLGADEQFF

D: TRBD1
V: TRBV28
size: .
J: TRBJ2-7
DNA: TGTGCCAGCAGTCCTCACGGGACAGCTTATTACGAGCAGTACTTC
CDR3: CASSPHGTAYYEQYF

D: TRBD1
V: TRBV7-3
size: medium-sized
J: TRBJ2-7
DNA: TGTGCCAGCAGCTATGGACAGGGGAACGGCAACGAGCAGTACTTC
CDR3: CASSYGQGNGNEQYF

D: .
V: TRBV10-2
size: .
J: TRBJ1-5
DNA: TGCGCCAGCAGTGAGCCGCCGGGCAATCAGCCCCAGCATTTT
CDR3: CASSEPPGNQPQHF

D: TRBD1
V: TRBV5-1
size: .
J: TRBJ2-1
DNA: TGCGCCAGCAGCTTGGCAGGGGGCAGCTCCTACAATGAGCAGTTCTTC
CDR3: CASSLAGGSSYNEQFF

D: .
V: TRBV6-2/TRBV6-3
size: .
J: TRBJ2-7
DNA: TGTGCCAGCAGTTCATCCGGAGGCCGTAGCTCCTACGAGCAGTACTTC
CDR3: CASSSSGGRSSYEQYF

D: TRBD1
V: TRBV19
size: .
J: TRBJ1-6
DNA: TGTGCCAGTAGTATGGGTGACAGGGGGTGGAATTCACCCCTCCACTTT
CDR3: CASSMGDRGWNSPLHF